A single sample gave rise to the 13 T cell receptor beta chains below, sequenced in a study of post-analysis software for immune sequencing data. Study-wide results and caveats: In patients, about five TRBV segments were more frequent than in controls, with TRBV5-6, TRBV5-1 and TRBV20-1 among them.

Antigen specificity for these receptors is unknown. Included in the TCR beta cDNA libraries were unique molecular identifiers. TCRdb reanalysed the PCR reads using MiXCR and keeps one entry per CDR3 protein. The sample comprises approximately 730,000 distinct CDR3 sequences, around 46% of which are singletons, and approximately 4.4% rests with the top ten. The specimen was blood. These receptors were taken from a girl aged 10 to 17 with multiple sclerosis.

This rearrangement joins TRBV15 to TRBJ2-3; 8 bases align to TRBD1. The germline V gene encodes CDR1 LNHNV and CDR2 YYDKDF (reference sequence). This CDR3 has 16 residues. V was clipped by 1 base and J by 3 bases; unmatched bases: 6. The CDR3 loop is CATSRVGRGLTDTQYF. CDR3 bases: TGTGCCACCAGCAGAGTAGGCAGGGGGCTTACAGATACGCAGTATTTT.

This chain links TRBV6-6 with TRBJ1-5; D is undetermined. CDR1 is MNHNY and CDR2 is SVGAGI in the germline V gene (reference sequence). The CDR3 runs to 16 residues. V was clipped by 2 bases and J by 4 bases, with 15 bases between them. The CDR3 protein is CASSYDALTGNQPQHF. The CDR3 DNA is TGTGCCAGCAGTTACGATGCACTCACGGGGAATCAGCCCCAGCATTTT.

This clonotype was found once. The chain employs TRBV20-1 and TRBJ2-1, with D possibly TRBD2 on 6 matching bases. This CDR3 comprises 15 residues. Germline values: CDR1 DFQATT, CDR2 SNEGSKA (reference sequence). Trimming cost V 5 bases and J 7 bases, with 21 bases left between them. CDR3 sequence: CSAPISGTLGNEQFF. In DNA form, the CDR3 reads TGCAGTGCTCCCATCTCCGGGACTTTGGGTAATGAGCAGTTCTTC.

V gene TRBV27 combines with J gene TRBJ1-6, with D perhaps matching TRBD1 (5 bases). The V and J ends lost 2 bases and 4 bases respectively, with 9 bases between them. The CDR3 length is 15 residues. Per the germline V gene, CDR1 is MNHEY and CDR2 is SMNVEV (reference sequence). The CDR3 region is CASSLTGGYNSPLHF. In nucleotides, the CDR3 is TGTGCCAGCAGTTTAACTGGGGGTTATAATTCACCCCTCCACTTT.

This chain links TRBV7-9 with TRBJ2-7; D unclear. V lost 0 bases and J lost 5, with 8 bases in between. CDR3 length: 13 amino acids. CDR1 SEHNR and CDR2 FQNEAQ come from the germline V gene (reference sequence). CDR3 residues: CASSLAPADEQYF. CDR3 DNA sequence: TGTGCCAGCAGCTTAGCGCCTGCAGACGAGCAGTACTTC.

This clonotype was seen a handful of times. The J gene is TRBJ2-4, the V gene TRBV20-1; 8 nucleotides agree with TRBD2. V gave up 5 bases and J gave up 0 bases; unmatched junction bases: 12. The length of the CDR3 is 17 residues. CDR1 DFQATT and CDR2 SNEGSKA come from the germline V gene (reference sequence). The CDR3 DNA reads as TGCAGTGCTGAACTCCCCGGGACTAGGCTAGCCAAAAACATTCAGTACTTC. This sequence encodes CSAELPGTRLAKNIQYF.

The chain recombines TRBV29-1 with TRBJ1-5; a weak D match, TRBD1 (5 bases). The V gene's germline CDR1 is SQVTM and CDR2 ANQGSEA. Trimming left V 5 bases short and J 7 bases short, with 12 bases between. The CDR3 loop spans 12 amino acids. CDR3 protein: CSVREGFQPQHF. The CDR3 bases are TGCAGCGTTCGGGAGGGGTTCCAGCCCCAGCATTTT. Together with reference TRBV29-1 and TRBJ1-5, the CDR3 gives the full variable domain: SAVISQKPSRDICQRGTSLTIQCQVDSQVTMMFWYRQQPGQSLTLIATANQGSEATYESGFVIDKFPISRPNLTFSTLTVSNMSPEDSSIYLCSVREGFQPQHFGDGTRLSIL.

At least ten counts were recorded for this clonotype. V gene TRBV5-1 combines with J gene TRBJ1-2; D is uncertain. This CDR3 comprises 12 residues. V was clipped by 1 base and J by 2 bases, with 3 bases between them. CDR1 SGHRS and CDR2 YFSETQ come from the germline V gene. CDR3 coding DNA: TGCGCCAGCAGCTTGCCGAACTATGGCTACACCTTC. It translates to CASSLPNYGYTF.

The chain combines TRBV2 with TRBJ2-1, with 9 bases matching TRBD1. The CDR3 has 15 amino acids. Germline CDR1 SNHLY, CDR2 FYNNEI. V was clipped by 4 bases and J by 2 bases; unmatched bases: 3. The CDR3 loop is CASSGDRETYNEQFF. Here the CDR3 DNA reads TGTGCCAGCAGTGGGGACAGGGAGACCTACAATGAGCAGTTCTTC.

The chain couples TRBV4-2 to TRBJ2-7; 7 bases align to TRBD2. The CDR3 loop spans 15 amino acids. Germline V gene lookup returns CDR1 LGHNA and CDR2 YNFKEQ. V lost 5 bases and J lost 2; bases outside the gene matches: 9. CDR3 residues: CASSSNSGWAYEQYF. The CDR3 region has the DNA TGTGCCAGCAGCTCAAATAGCGGGTGGGCCTACGAGCAGTACTTC.

The V gene is TRBV24-1, the J gene TRBJ1-2; possibly TRBD1 for D (5 bases). From germline, CDR1 is KGHDR and CDR2 SFDVKD. The CDR3 runs to 15 residues. The V gene lost 5 bases and the J gene lost 4 bases, with 16 bases spanning the gap. In DNA, the CDR3 is TGTGCCACCAGTGCTATTTCCCGGGACCTCTATGGCTACACCTTC. Translating gives CATSAISRDLYGYTF.

This CDR3 reads CASSLAPQGARNEQYF. The CDR3 DNA reads as TGCGCCAGCAGCTTGGCCCCCCAGGGGGCTCGGAACGAGCAGTACTTC. V is TRBV5-1 and J is TRBJ2-4; TRBD1 aligns across 8 bases. Matching the DNA end better, TRBJ2-7 makes the J call doubtful. From germline, CDR1 is SGHRS and CDR2 YFSETQ. CDR3 size: 16 residues.

Concerning this clonotype itself: This sequence may be a read error, since a much larger clone differs from it by one base. V gene TRBV10-3 combines with J gene TRBJ2-7; 8 bases line up with TRBD1. Germline values: CDR1 ENHRY, CDR2 SYGVKD. The CDR3 has 15 residues. After removal of 2 bases from V and 11 bases from J, the junction contained 14 bases not matched to a gene. The CDR3 sequence is CAISEATGDMETKYF. The CDR3 DNA is TGTGCCATCAGTGAGGCGACAGGGGATATGGAGACCAAGTACTTC.